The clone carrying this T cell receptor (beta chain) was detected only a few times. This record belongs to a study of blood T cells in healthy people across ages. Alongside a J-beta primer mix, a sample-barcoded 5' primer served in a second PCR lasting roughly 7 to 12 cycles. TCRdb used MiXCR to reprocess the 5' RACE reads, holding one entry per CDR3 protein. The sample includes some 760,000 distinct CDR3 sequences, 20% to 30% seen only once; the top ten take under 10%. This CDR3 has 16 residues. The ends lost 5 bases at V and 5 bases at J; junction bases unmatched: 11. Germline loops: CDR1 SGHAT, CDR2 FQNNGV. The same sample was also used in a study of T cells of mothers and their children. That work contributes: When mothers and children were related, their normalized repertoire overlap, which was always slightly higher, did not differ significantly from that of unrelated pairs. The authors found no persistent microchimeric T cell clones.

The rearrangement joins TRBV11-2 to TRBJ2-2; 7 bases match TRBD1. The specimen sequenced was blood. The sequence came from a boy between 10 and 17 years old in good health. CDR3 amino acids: CASSLGTVTRTGELFF. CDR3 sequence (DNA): TGTGCCAGCAGCCTCGGGACAGTGACACGGACCGGGGAGCTGTTTTTT. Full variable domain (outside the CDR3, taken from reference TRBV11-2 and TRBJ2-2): EAGVAQSPRYKIIEKRQSVAFWCNPISGHATLYWYQQILGQGPKLLIQFQNNGVVDDSQLPKDRFSAERLKGVDSTLKIQPAKLEDSAVYLCASSLGTVTRTGELFFGEGSRLTVL.